One sample yielded the 32 T cell receptor beta chains listed below, sequenced in a study of T cells in Graves' hyperthyroidism and ophthalmopathy. Researchers took RNA transcripts and amplified the TCR beta CDR3 regions from them. Primed by the HTBI set, a first-round RT-PCR was run on the TCR CDR3. TCRdb reprocessed the multiplex PCR reads with MiXCR, giving one entry per CDR3 protein. The profile covers a few hundred thousand distinct CDR3 sequences, with more than 13% appearing a single time and 30% to 35% taken by the ten largest. Specimen: blood. The receptors stem from a woman in her twenties or thirties with Graves' hyperthyroidism.

This clonotype was detected a few times. The chain links TRBV30 to TRBJ2-1, with D perhaps matching TRBD1 or TRBD2 (5 bases each). CDR3 length: 13 residues. Germline V lookup: CDR1 GTSNPN, CDR2 SVGIG (reference sequence). Deletions cut 2 bases from V and 4 bases from J, with 9 bases between. CDR3 nucleotides: TGTGCCTGGAGTTCTGGGACGTACAATGAGCAGTTCTTC. This translates into CAWSSGTYNEQFF.

This clonotype was found a few times. The CDR3 coding sequence is TGTGCCAGCAGCTTGGCCGGTCAGGGGGAAGAGACCCAGTACTTC. Protein product: CASSLAGQGEETQYF. The rearrangement uses TRBV5-8 and TRBJ2-5; 7 nucleotides match TRBD1. The germline V gene encodes CDR1 SGHTS and CDR2 YDEGEE. The V segment lost 0 bases and the J segment 3 bases; nucleotides outside the gene matches: 5. This CDR3 spans 15 amino acids. The whole variable domain, remainder taken from reference TRBV5-8 and TRBJ2-5, is EAGVTQSPTHLIKTRGQQATLRCSPISGHTSVYWYQQALGLGLQFLLWYDEGEERNRGNFPPRFSGRQFPNYSSELNVNALELEDSALYLCASSLAGQGEETQYFGPGTRLLVL.

The chain couples TRBV5-6 to TRBJ1-1, with unresolved D. The CDR3 covers 15 residues. Trimming cost V 1 base and J 0 bases, with 10 bases left between them. CDR1 is SGHDT, CDR2 YYEEEE, per germline. For the CDR3, the DNA is TGTGCCAGCAGCTTGATCGCCTCAATGAACACTGAAGCTTTCTTT. Its translation: CASSLIASMNTEAFF.

The CDR3 loop is CSVVLRVTDTQYF. The CDR3 nucleotides read TGCAGCGTTGTTTTGCGGGTCACAGATACGCAGTATTTT. The chain links TRBV29-1 to TRBJ2-3; possibly TRBD2 for D (5 bases). V lost 4 bases, J lost 2 bases, and 10 bases lay in between. The CDR3 has 13 amino acids. CDR1 and CDR2 (germline): SQVTM, ANQGSEA.

The V call is TRBV7-2, the J call TRBJ2-1; D unclear. This CDR3 region has 15 residues. V lost 3 bases and J lost 0, with 9 bases in between. Germline V gene sequence: CDR1 SGHTA, CDR2 FQGNSA. Here the CDR3 DNA reads TGTGCCAGCAGCTTTAAGGGTAGCTCCTACAATGAGCAGTTCTTC. This codes for CASSFKGSSYNEQFF.

This clonotype was seen at least ten times. J is TRBJ2-1 and V is TRBV20-1; the D gene is possibly TRBD2 (7 bases). V shed 3 bases and J shed 3 bases, with 18 bases lying between them. Germline V lookup: CDR1 DFQATT, CDR2 SNEGSKA (reference sequence). CDR3 size: 16 residues. The CDR3 DNA follows: TGCAGTGCTAGGGGGTCTAGCGGAGGGGGCTACAATGAGCAGTTCTTC. Translated, it gives CSARGSSGGGYNEQFF.

This clonotype was picked up a small number of times. The chain is built from TRBV3-1 and TRBJ1-3; 7 positions match TRBD1. The CDR3 runs 15 residues. The junction had 5 bases not matched to a gene; V was cut back by 4 bases and J by 2 bases. CDR1 is LGHDT and CDR2 is YNNKEL in the germline V gene (reference sequence). The CDR3 coding sequence is TGTGCCAGCAGCCCACTAACAGGGGCTGGAAACACCATATATTTT. Translating gives CASSPLTGAGNTIYF.

The table lists this clonotype with many counts. V gene TRBV12-3 or TRBV12-4 combines with J gene TRBJ1-5, with D possibly TRBD1 on 5 matching bases. V lost 1 base, J lost 7 bases, and 11 bases lay in between. This CDR3 spans 14 amino acids. CDR3 amino acids: CASSLEQGGQPQHF. The CDR3 nucleotides read TGTGCCAGCAGTTTAGAGCAGGGTGGACAGCCCCAGCATTTT.

In its sample, this clonotype was seen many times. The V call is TRBV7-2, the J call TRBJ2-1, with 11 nucleotides matching TRBD2. The CDR3 consists of 17 residues. Looked up from germline, CDR1 is SGHTA and CDR2 is FQGNSA. Unmatched junction bases numbered 6, after V lost 0 bases and J lost 5 bases. In nucleotides, the CDR3 is TGTGCCAGCAGCTTAGCGGGGACTAGCGGCCTTCACAATGAGCAGTTCTTC. This sequence encodes CASSLAGTSGLHNEQFF.

The sample holds many counts of this clonotype. V is TRBV15 and J is TRBJ2-1; 12 bases map to TRBD2. The J segment lost 8 bases and the V segment lost 6 bases, leaving 14 bases of the junction unmatched. The germline gives CDR1 LNHNV, CDR2 YYDKDF (reference sequence). This CDR3 contains 17 residues. The DNA for the CDR3 is TGTGCCACCAGATTGCCTAGCGGGAGGGCGGCGATCGATGAGCAGTTCTTC. Protein product: CATRLPSGRAAIDEQFF.

There are many counts of this clonotype. The rearrangement links TRBV29-1 to TRBJ1-1; unclear D gene. Germline V gene data show CDR1 as SQVTM and CDR2 as ANQGSEA. V was shortened by 6 bases and J by 1 base, with 9 bases between the two germline ends. The CDR3 runs 12 residues. CDR3 nucleotides: TGCAGCGTCGAGGGTGGGAACACTGAAGCTTTCTTT. Translation: CSVEGGNTEAFF.

The chain uses TRBV18 and TRBJ1-6; D may be TRBD1 (5 bases). V was cut by 5 bases and J by 13 bases, with 18 bases left in between. There are 14 residues in the CDR3. CDR1 is KGHSH and CDR2 is LQKENI in the germline V gene. DNA of the CDR3: TGTGCCAGCTCATTACCCGGGACCAAGAGTCCCCTCCACTTT. Amino acids: CASSLPGTKSPLHF.

The V call is TRBV9, the J call TRBJ2-3; 9 nucleotides line up with TRBD2. The germline V gene has CDR1 SGDLS and CDR2 YYNGEE. CDR3 size: 16 residues. V trimming: 0 bases; J trimming: 1 base; junction bases outside the gene matches: 3. CDR3 nucleotide sequence: TGTGCCAGCAGCGTAGGGGTAGCGGGGGGCACAGATACGCAGTATTTT. It is translated as CASSVGVAGGTDTQYF.

This clonotype was counted once. This rearrangement joins TRBV9 to TRBJ1-5; D gene ambiguous. Germline values: CDR1 SGDLS, CDR2 YYNGEE. The CDR3 is 16 residues long. Trimming removed 0 bases from V and 2 bases from J, with 12 bases in between. This CDR3 is CASSVDSGVGNQPQHF. The DNA of the CDR3 is TGTGCCAGCAGCGTAGACTCTGGGGTTGGCAATCAGCCCCAGCATTTT.

The chain couples TRBV12-5 to TRBJ2-1; the match to TRBD2 covers 8 bases. The CDR3 extends over 13 amino acids. CDR1 and CDR2 (germline): LGHNT, FRNRAP. The ends lost 10 bases at V and 6 bases at J; junction bases unmatched: 8. CDR3 coding DNA: TGTGCTAAACGGAGCGGGAGAGGCAATGAGCAGTTCTTC. Its protein is CAKRSGRGNEQFF.

The chain has TRBV28 and TRBJ2-7; 13 bases match TRBD2. The germline V gene encodes CDR1 MDHEN and CDR2 SYDVKM. V shed 2 bases and J 2 bases; nucleotides not matched to a gene: 12. The length of the CDR3 is 19 residues. This chain's CDR3 is CASSLRSLTSGRAAYEQYF. CDR3 DNA: TGTGCCAGCAGTTTAAGGAGCTTAACTAGCGGGAGGGCGGCCTACGAGCAGTACTTC. Variable domain in full (rest from reference TRBV28 and TRBJ2-7): DVKVTQSSRYLVKRTGEKVFLECVQDMDHENMFWYRQDPGLGLRLIYFSYDVKMKEKGDIPEGYSVSREKKERFSLILESASTNQTSMYLCASSLRSLTSGRAAYEQYFGPGTRLTVT.

This clonotype was seen many times. V gene TRBV20-1 combines with J gene TRBJ2-7; possible D gene TRBD2, 5 bases. Germline assignment: CDR1 DFQATT and CDR2 SNEGSKA (reference sequence). Trimming took 6 bases from V and 4 from J, leaving 19 bases between them. The CDR3 runs to 14 residues. The CDR3 coding sequence is TGCAGTGCCAGCCGCGGCGGGTCGCAGTACGAGCAGTACTTC. It translates to CSASRGGSQYEQYF.

The chain is built from TRBV11-2 and TRBJ2-7; 8 bases are shared with TRBD1. Germline values: CDR1 SGHAT, CDR2 FQNNGV. V gave up 5 bases and J gave up 3 bases; unmatched junction bases: 9. The CDR3 runs to 15 residues. CDR3 nucleotide sequence: TGTGCCAGCAGCCCGGGACAGGAAAATGGCTACGAGCAGTACTTC. Translated: CASSPGQENGYEQYF.

This clonotype was counted many times. V and J are TRBV2 and TRBJ1-5, with 8 bases aligning to TRBD1. The V gene end was trimmed by 3 bases and the J gene end by 5 bases; junction bases not matched to a gene: 3. This CDR3 has 14 amino acids. Germline values: CDR1 SNHLY, CDR2 FYNNEI. The CDR3 DNA follows: TGTGCCAGCAGTGAGCAGGGGGCCTATCAGCCCCAGCATTTT. Translated, it gives CASSEQGAYQPQHF.

For this clonotype: Possible read error: a much larger clone is one base away. The rearrangement links TRBV27 to TRBJ2-3; no definite D call. This CDR3 region has 16 residues. Germline lookup yields CDR1 MNHEY and CDR2 SMNVEV (reference sequence). The CDR3 bases are TGTGCCAGCAGTTCCTCGGTCAACATTGGCACAGATACGCGGTATTTT. Its protein is CASSSSVNIGTDTRYF.

This clonotype was picked up many times. This chain uses TRBV9 with TRBJ2-3; no firm D call. The germline V gene has CDR1 SGDLS and CDR2 YYNGEE. V lost 0 bases and J 0 bases, leaving 8 bases between the germline ends. The CDR3 length is 15 residues. DNA for the CDR3: TGTGCCAGCAGCGTAGGGGGATCTAGCACAGATACGCAGTATTTT. Residues: CASSVGGSSTDTQYF. Filled out from reference TRBV9 and TRBJ2-3, the complete variable domain reads DSGVTQTPKHLITATGQRVTLRCSPRSGDLSVYWYQQSLDQGLQFLIQYYNGEERAKGNILERFSAQQFPDLHSELNLSSLELGDSALYFCASSVGGSSTDTQYFGPGTRLTVL.

This clonotype was seen repeatedly, ten times or more. The chain combines TRBV3-1 with TRBJ1-6; TRBD1 matches at 7 bases. The junction had 7 bases not matched to a gene; V was cut back by 5 bases and J by 6 bases. The CDR3 covers 15 residues. CDR1 is LGHDT and CDR2 is YNNKEL in the germline V gene (reference sequence). The CDR3 reads CASSRTGVGNSPLHF. CDR3 coding DNA: TGTGCCAGCAGCAGAACAGGGGTGGGTAATTCACCCCTCCACTTT.

This clonotype showed up many times. This chain uses TRBV25-1 with TRBJ2-7, with D unclear. Germline lookup yields CDR1 MGHDK and CDR2 SYGVNS. Between the trimmed V and J ends, which lost 0 bases and 7 bases, there was a span of 4 bases. This CDR3 contains 11 residues. In nucleotides, the CDR3 is TGTGCCAGCAGTGAATATGAGGAGCAGTACTTC. Protein: CASSEYEEQYF.

The genes are TRBV30 and TRBJ2-7; tentative D call: TRBD2 (5 bases). V was clipped by 4 bases and J by 2 bases, with 9 bases between them. The CDR3 extends over 12 amino acids. Looked up from germline, CDR1 is GTSNPN and CDR2 is SVGIG (reference sequence). The CDR3 here is CAWTRGPYEQYF. CDR3 DNA: TGTGCCTGGACCCGCGGGCCCTACGAGCAGTACTTC.

CDR3 in amino acids: CASSIADSNYNEQFF. The CDR3 nucleotides read TGTGCCAGTAGTATAGCTGATAGCAATTACAATGAGCAGTTCTTC. The rearrangement uses TRBV19 and TRBJ2-1; no reliable D call. Per the germline V gene, CDR1 is LNHDA and CDR2 is SQIVND (reference sequence). This CDR3 spans 15 amino acids. Trimming took off 1 base at V and 4 bases at J, with 11 bases between the two ends.

This clonotype was seen ten or more times. The gene calls are TRBV9 and TRBJ2-3; D assignment may be TRBD1 or TRBD2 (5 bases each). The germline gives CDR1 SGDLS, CDR2 YYNGEE. V lost 2 bases and J lost 4, with 11 bases in between. The CDR3 sequence is 14 residues long. The CDR3 nucleotides are TGTGCCAGCAGCGTGGCAGGGAGCCCAGATACGCAGTATTTT. This codes for CASSVAGSPDTQYF.

This sequence joins TRBV29-1 and TRBJ2-3; weak D call: TRBD2 (5 bases). This CDR3 is built from 15 residues. V was clipped by 5 bases and J by 3 bases, with 18 bases between them. Germline assignment: CDR1 SQVTM and CDR2 ANQGSEA. This CDR3 is CSVFSLSEKTDTQYF. CDR3 nucleotides: TGCAGCGTTTTCAGCCTTAGCGAGAAAACAGATACGCAGTATTTT.

This clonotype was observed a handful of times. The genes are TRBV20-1 and TRBJ1-1, with D maybe TRBD1 (5 bases). CDR1 and CDR2 from the germline V gene are DFQATT and SNEGSKA (reference sequence). V shed 1 base and J shed 3 bases, with 15 bases lying between them. The CDR3 contains 15 residues. DNA of the CDR3: TGCAGTGCTAGAGCGGGGACCGTGTTCGACACTGAAGCTTTCTTT. The encoded protein is CSARAGTVFDTEAFF.

This clonotype was observed a few times. The chain employs TRBV20-1 and TRBJ2-1; TRBD2 agrees at 10 bases. Germline CDR1 is DFQATT and CDR2 is SNEGSKA (reference sequence). The CDR3 has 18 amino acids. J was trimmed by 1 base and V by 0 bases; bases with no gene match: 9. The CDR3, as DNA: TGCAGTGCTAGAGACTCCGAGCGGGGGGGTCGGTCCTACAATGAGCAGTTCTTC. Protein sequence: CSARDSERGGRSYNEQFF.

This clonotype was seen many times. V is TRBV20-1 and J is TRBJ2-7; D gene unclear. Germline V gene lookup returns CDR1 DFQATT and CDR2 SNEGSKA (reference sequence). This CDR3 region has 14 residues. V shed 2 bases and J shed 4 bases, with 15 bases lying between them. CDR3 sequence (DNA): TGCAGTGCTAGACATTCTCGGCTTTTATACGAGCAGTACTTC. Translated: CSARHSRLLYEQYF.

This clonotype was detected only a few times. The V call is TRBV20-1, the J call TRBJ1-2; no clear D. This CDR3 spans 13 amino acids. CDR1 is DFQATT and CDR2 is SNEGSKA in the germline V gene (reference sequence). Trimming pared 3 bases from V and 5 bases from J, leaving 13 bases between. CDR3 amino acids: CSARSESSYGYTF. Here the CDR3 DNA reads TGCAGTGCTAGGTCTGAAAGCTCATATGGCTACACCTTC.

This clonotype has at least ten counts. The rearrangement uses TRBV29-1 and TRBJ2-1; TRBD2 agrees at 9 bases. The germline V gene has CDR1 SQVTM and CDR2 ANQGSEA. Trimming took 1 base from V and 6 from J; bases not matched to a gene: 13. There are 17 residues in the CDR3. The CDR3 nucleotides read TGCAGCGTTGAAGTACGCGCCGGGACTAGCTTCGGCAATGAGCAGTTCTTC. Protein product: CSVEVRAGTSFGNEQFF.